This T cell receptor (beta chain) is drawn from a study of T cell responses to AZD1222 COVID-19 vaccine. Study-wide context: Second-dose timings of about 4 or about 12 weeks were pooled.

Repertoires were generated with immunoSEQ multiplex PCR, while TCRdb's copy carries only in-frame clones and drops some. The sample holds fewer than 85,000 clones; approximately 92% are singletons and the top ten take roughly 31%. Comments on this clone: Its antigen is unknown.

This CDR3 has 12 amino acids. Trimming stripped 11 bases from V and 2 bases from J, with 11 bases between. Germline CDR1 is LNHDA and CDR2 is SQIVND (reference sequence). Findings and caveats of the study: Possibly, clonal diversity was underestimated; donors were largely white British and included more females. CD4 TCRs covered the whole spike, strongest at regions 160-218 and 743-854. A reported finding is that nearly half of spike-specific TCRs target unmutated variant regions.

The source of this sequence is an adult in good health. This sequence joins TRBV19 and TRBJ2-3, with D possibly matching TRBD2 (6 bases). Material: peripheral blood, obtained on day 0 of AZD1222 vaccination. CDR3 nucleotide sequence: TGTGCCTCCTCGGACTACACAGATACGCAGTATTTT. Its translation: CASSDYTDTQYF. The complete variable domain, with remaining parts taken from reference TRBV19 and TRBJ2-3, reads DGGITQSPKYLFRKEGQNVTLSCEQNLNHDAMYWYRQDPGQGLRLIYYSQIVNDFQKGDIAEGYSVSREKKESFPLTVTSAQKNPTAFYLCASSDYTDTQYFGPGTRLTVL.